This T cell receptor beta chain came from a study of vaccination and CD4 T cells after COVID-19. General study findings and limits: Convalescent patients had a median about 86% of post-vaccine SARS-CoV-2-reactive clones that were detected only after vaccination, not before it.

In the case of this clonotype: The antigen remains unidentified.

Treatment here: approximately 9-day PBMC culture with coronavirus spike peptide pools or control peptides (ViraFEST assay). Culture conditions combined 1.5 million to 2.5 million PBMCs per well with 10 IU/ml IL-2 and roughly 10 ug/ml peptide pools. Days 3 and 7 saw half the medium replaced with fresh IL-2 medium. Cultured CD4+ T cell DNA underwent sequencing with the Oncomine TCR Beta short-read assay. TCRdb re-analysed the PCR reads in MiXCR, keeping a single row per CDR3 protein. The sample has under 20,000 distinct CDR3 sequences, about 54% seen once. This clonotype was obtained from a human donor who had recovered from COVID-19. Sequencing was performed on CD4+ T cells from blood, cultured in vitro.

The CDR3 region is CATSDPGLAGETQYF. CDR3 bases: TGTGCCACCAGTGATCCGGGACTAGCGGGAGAGACCCAGTACTTC. The chain employs TRBV24-1 and TRBJ2-5; 12 bases match TRBD2. This CDR3 has 15 residues. CDR1 and CDR2 (germline): KGHDR, SFDVKD. V trimming: 3 bases; J trimming: 4 bases; junction bases outside the gene matches: 2.